What follows are 29 T cell receptor beta chains derived from one specimen sequenced in a study of Tregs in tolerant kidney transplant recipients. Clones were read by immunoSEQ multiplex PCR, and TCRdb kept only the in-frame ones, dropping some. This table has around 78,000 clones, approximately 90% appearing once. The sample in question was Tregs from blood, obtained before the transplant. All receptors derive from a human donor who received a combined kidney and bone marrow transplant.

V and J are TRBV5-5 and TRBJ2-7; 12 bases align to TRBD2. The CDR3 consists of 15 residues. CDR1 and CDR2 (germline): SGHKS, YYEKEE (reference sequence). Unmatched junction bases numbered 9, after V lost 4 bases and J lost 7 bases. In DNA form, the CDR3 reads TGTGCCAGCAGCCGCGACTACGGGACTAGCGGGGAGCAGTACTTC. This gives the protein CASSRDYGTSGEQYF.

This rearrangement joins TRBV30 to TRBJ2-1; 8 nucleotides align to TRBD2. CDR3 length: 15 residues. Per germline, CDR1 GTSNPN and CDR2 SVGIG (reference sequence). V was pared by 3 bases and J by 5 bases, with 9 bases of the junction left unmatched. The CDR3: CAWRGPLLADNEQFF. In nucleotides, the CDR3 is TGTGCCTGGAGGGGTCCGCTACTAGCGGACAATGAGCAGTTCTTC.

This chain joins TRBV9 and TRBJ1-1; 7 bases match TRBD1. In germline, CDR1 is SGDLS, CDR2 YYNGEE. The CDR3 is 14 amino acids. J was trimmed by 4 bases and V by 4 bases; bases with no gene match: 7. CDR3 protein: CASSSTGDSTEAFF. DNA of the CDR3: TGTGCCAGCAGCTCCACAGGGGACAGCACTGAAGCTTTCTTT.

The rearrangement links TRBV28 to TRBJ1-5; D gene ambiguous. Germline V gene lookup returns CDR1 MDHEN and CDR2 SYDVKM. Trimming took off 5 bases at V and 0 bases at J, with 11 bases between the two ends. The length of the CDR3 is 15 residues. CDR3 residues: CASSPRRDSNQPQHF. CDR3 sequence (DNA): TGTGCCAGCAGTCCCCGTAGGGATAGCAATCAGCCCCAGCATTTT.

The chain links TRBV7-9 to TRBJ2-5; D is ambiguous. Germline V CDR1 and CDR2: SEHNR, FQNEAQ (reference sequence). Deletions cut 1 base from V and 5 bases from J, with 8 bases between. This CDR3 spans 13 amino acids. The CDR3 here is CASSLGEWETQYF. The CDR3 region has the DNA TGTGCCAGCAGCTTAGGGGAATGGGAGACCCAGTACTTC.

Remarks on this clone: Relative to the germline gene, one junction end is altered; a read error may explain this. V gene TRBV18 combines with J gene TRBJ2-7, with D uncertain. CDR3 size: 12 residues. Germline V lookup: CDR1 KGHSH, CDR2 LQKENI. CDR3 DNA sequence: TGTGCCAGCTCAACACCGTCCTACGAGCAGTACTTC. Translating it yields CASSTPSYEQYF.

The chain employs TRBV27 and TRBJ1-1; weak D call: TRBD1 (5 bases). The V gene lost 1 base and the J gene lost 7 bases, with 10 bases spanning the gap. CDR3 length equals 13 residues. Germline CDR1 and CDR2: MNHEY and SMNVEV (reference sequence). The CDR3, as DNA: TGTGCCAGCAGTTTATGGTCAGGGATTGAAGCTTTCTTT. As protein: CASSLWSGIEAFF.

The V gene is TRBV5-1, the J gene TRBJ2-5, with 11 bases that match TRBD1. Germline CDR1 is SGHRS and CDR2 is YFSETQ. CDR3 length equals 16 residues. The V gene end was trimmed by 3 bases and the J gene end by 5 bases; junction bases not matched to a gene: 9. Here the CDR3 DNA reads TGCGCCAGCAGCTCAACCGGGACAGGGGGTATCGAGACCCAGTACTTC. Residues: CASSSTGTGGIETQYF.

The rearrangement links TRBV10-3 to TRBJ2-5; 15 positions match TRBD2. The CDR3 is 16 amino acids. The junction had 9 bases not matched to a gene; V was cut back by 2 bases and J by 11 bases. CDR1 ENHRY and CDR2 SYGVKD come from the germline V gene. CDR3 in DNA: TGTGCCATCAGTGAGCCCGGACTAGCGGGAGGGTCGCCACAGTACTTC. This sequence encodes CAISEPGLAGGSPQYF.

The chain has TRBV4-2 and TRBJ2-1, with 10 bases identical to TRBD2. The length of the CDR3 is 18 residues. The V gene end was trimmed by 1 base and the J gene end by 1 base; junction bases not matched to a gene: 7. Looked up from germline, CDR1 is LGHNA and CDR2 is YNFKEQ. This CDR3 reads CASSQGGTSVWSYNEQFF. CDR3 bases: TGTGCCAGCAGCCAAGGGGGGACTAGCGTTTGGTCCTACAATGAGCAGTTCTTC.

The chain recombines TRBV19 with TRBJ2-1; D assignment may be TRBD1 or TRBD2 (5 bases each). V lost 6 bases to trimming and J lost 0 bases, with 12 bases between them. Germline values: CDR1 LNHDA, CDR2 SQIVND (reference sequence). CDR3 length: 15 residues. The CDR3 loop is CASSLGPRSYNEQFF. Written as DNA, the CDR3 is TGTGCCAGTAGCCTGGGACCGCGCTCCTACAATGAGCAGTTCTTC.

This rearrangement joins TRBV5-4 to TRBJ1-2; TRBD1 aligns across 9 bases. The CDR3 contains 18 residues. Germline V gene sequence: CDR1 SGHNT, CDR2 YYREEE (reference sequence). V trimming: 3 bases; J trimming: 0 bases; junction bases outside the gene matches: 12. Written as DNA, the CDR3 is TGTGCCAGCAGCTCCGGCGCCGGGACAGGGATCTCTAACTATGGCTACACCTTC. Amino acids: CASSSGAGTGISNYGYTF.

The sample holds one count of this clone. The chain recombines TRBV9 with TRBJ2-3; 7 bases fit TRBD2. CDR3 size: 16 residues. The trim removed 2 bases at V and 4 bases at J, leaving 10 bases unmatched. Germline CDR1 reads SGDLS; CDR2 reads YYNGEE. The CDR3: CASSVTSRTDSDTQYF. The CDR3 nucleotides read TGTGCCAGCAGCGTGACTAGCCGGACTGACTCAGATACGCAGTATTTT.

This chain links TRBV19 with TRBJ1-5; 7 positions match TRBD1. This CDR3 contains 14 residues. Trimming took 1 base from V and 4 from J; bases not matched to a gene: 1. CDR1 LNHDA and CDR2 SQIVND come from the germline V gene (reference sequence). In DNA, the CDR3 is TGTGCCAGTAGTATAGGGACAGGTAATCAGCCCCAGCATTTT. This gives the protein CASSIGTGNQPQHF.

The V and J genes are TRBV5-4 and TRBJ2-7; 9 bases align to TRBD1. Germline V lookup: CDR1 SGHNT, CDR2 YYREEE (reference sequence). The CDR3 spans 13 residues. The ends lost 3 bases at V and 3 bases at J; junction bases unmatched: 1. CDR3 residues: CASSWDRDYEQYF. In DNA form, the CDR3 reads TGTGCCAGCAGCTGGGACAGGGACTACGAGCAGTACTTC.

The chain couples TRBV6-1 to TRBJ1-5, with no clear D. Trimming left V 2 bases short and J 3 bases short, with 8 bases between. The CDR3 sequence is 14 residues long. The V gene's germline CDR1 is MNHNS and CDR2 SASEGT. The DNA for the CDR3 is TGTGCCAGCAGTGAATCGTCAGCCAATCAGCCCCAGCATTTT. It yields the protein CASSESSANQPQHF.

V is TRBV7-3 and J is TRBJ2-1; 11 positions match TRBD2. Germline V gives CDR1 SGHTA, CDR2 FQGTGA. V shed 3 bases, J shed 1 base, and the junction held 8 bases outside the gene matches. This CDR3 is 18 amino acids long. CDR3 protein: CASSFLPGTSGSYNEQFF. The CDR3 DNA is TGTGCCAGCAGCTTCCTTCCCGGGACTAGCGGTTCCTACAATGAGCAGTTCTTC.

The V and J genes are TRBV4-2 and TRBJ1-5; D remains unclear. There are 13 residues in the CDR3. CDR1 is LGHNA, CDR2 YNFKEQ, per germline. Trimming shortened V by 6 bases and J by 0 bases, and 6 bases separated the two germline ends. The CDR3 reads CASRGDSNQPQHF. The CDR3 nucleotides are TGTGCCAGCAGAGGTGATAGCAATCAGCCCCAGCATTTT.

V and J are TRBV5-4 and TRBJ2-3, with D maybe TRBD2 (6 bases). The V end lost 0 bases, the J end lost 2 bases, and 10 bases lay between the germline ends. Germline V gives CDR1 SGHNT, CDR2 YYREEE (reference sequence). The CDR3 is 15 residues long. The CDR3 nucleotides read TGTGCCAGCAGCTTGGGGGGAGGAGTCACAGATACGCAGTATTTT. It yields the protein CASSLGGGVTDTQYF.

The DNA of the CDR3 is TGTGCCAGCAGCACCGCCGGGACAGCAAGCGGCTACGAGCAGTACTTC. This sequence encodes CASSTAGTASGYEQYF. V is TRBV7-2 and J is TRBJ2-7; 7 positions agree with TRBD1. The CDR3 is 16 residues long. Germline V lookup: CDR1 SGHTA, CDR2 FQGNSA. With 5 bases clipped from V and 3 bases from J, the junction kept 13 bases outside the gene matches.

The chain links TRBV6-1 to TRBJ2-7, with 15 positions matching TRBD2. The CDR3 sequence is 15 residues long. CDR1 and CDR2 from the germline V gene are MNHNS and SASEGT. Trimming removed 1 base from V and 6 bases from J; junction bases left unmatched: 1. CDR3 sequence reads: CASSEVGLAGGEQYF. CDR3 DNA: TGTGCCAGCAGTGAAGTGGGACTAGCGGGGGGCGAGCAGTACTTC.

The chain has TRBV7-6 and TRBJ2-3, with 8 nucleotides matching TRBD1. Trimming at V came to 1 base and at J to 1 base, leaving 7 bases not matched to a gene. The CDR3 sequence is 17 residues long. Germline CDR1 and CDR2: SGHVS and FNYEAQ. The CDR3 spells CASSLVYGQGGTDTQYF. The CDR3 DNA reads TGTGCCAGCAGCTTAGTCTACGGACAGGGTGGCACAGATACGCAGTATTTT.

The rearrangement links TRBV30 to TRBJ2-5; D ambiguous. V dropped 5 bases and J dropped 2 bases, with 6 bases sitting between them. Looked up from germline, CDR1 is GTSNPN and CDR2 is SVGIG (reference sequence). This CDR3 spans 11 amino acids. The CDR3 nucleotides are TGTGCCTGGGCCCGACAAGAGACCCAGTACTTC. This gives the protein CAWARQETQYF.

J is TRBJ2-3 and V is TRBV11-2; D is possibly TRBD2 (6 bases). Germline V gene lookup returns CDR1 SGHAT and CDR2 FQNNGV. V was trimmed by 8 bases and J by 4 bases, leaving 10 bases between them. CDR3 size: 12 residues. CDR3 DNA sequence: TGTGCCAGCTCCCCGGGGGCAGATACGCAGTATTTT. This codes for CASSPGADTQYF.

The chain couples TRBV2 to TRBJ1-4; 9 bases map to TRBD1. This CDR3 is built from 12 residues. V was clipped by 10 bases and J by 6 bases; unmatched bases: 3. From germline, CDR1 is SNHLY and CDR2 FYNNEI. Written as DNA, the CDR3 is TGTGCCACCGACAGGGGGGATGAAAAACTGTTTTTT. This sequence encodes CATDRGDEKLFF.

Only one count was recorded for this clone. This chain uses TRBV19 with TRBJ1-5; D gene uncertain. The CDR3 consists of 16 residues. Trimming pared 4 bases from V and 3 bases from J, leaving 16 bases between. Per germline, CDR1 LNHDA and CDR2 SQIVND (reference sequence). The chain's CDR3 is CASSTHMVQTNQPQHF. The DNA of the CDR3 is TGTGCCAGTAGTACCCATATGGTCCAGACCAATCAGCCCCAGCATTTT. Full variable domain (remainder filled in from reference TRBV19 and TRBJ1-5): DGGITQSPKYLFRKEGQNVTLSCEQNLNHDAMYWYRQDPGQGLRLIYYSQIVNDFQKGDIAEGYSVSREKKESFPLTVTSAQKNPTAFYLCASSTHMVQTNQPQHFGDGTRLSIL.

V and J are TRBV2 and TRBJ2-3, with a tentative D call TRBD1 (5 bases). CDR1 and CDR2 (germline): SNHLY, FYNNEI. The CDR3 consists of 15 residues. The V and J ends lost 5 bases and 1 base respectively, with 13 bases between them. The DNA for the CDR3 is TGTGCCAGCAGTCACAGGTCCTTCGGCACAGATACGCAGTATTTT. Amino acid sequence: CASSHRSFGTDTQYF.

This clone was seen just once. The V call is TRBV28, the J call TRBJ2-1; D gene uncertain. CDR1 and CDR2 from the germline V gene are MDHEN and SYDVKM. This CDR3 contains 16 residues. The germline V and J ends were trimmed by 4 bases and 1 base, with 14 bases remaining between them. The DNA for the CDR3 is TGTGCCAGCAGTTCAGAAGCAGCGCGGTCCTACAATGAGCAGTTCTTC. Protein: CASSSEAARSYNEQFF.

The chain uses TRBV5-4 and TRBJ2-5; 7 bases match TRBD1. The DNA end favors TRBJ2-7, so the J call may be wrong. The CDR3 sequence is 14 residues long. Per germline, CDR1 SGHNT and CDR2 YYREEE (reference sequence). This CDR3 reads CASSSQGQMDEQYF. In DNA, the CDR3 is TGTGCCAGCAGCTCCCAGGGACAGATGGACGAGCAGTACTTC.